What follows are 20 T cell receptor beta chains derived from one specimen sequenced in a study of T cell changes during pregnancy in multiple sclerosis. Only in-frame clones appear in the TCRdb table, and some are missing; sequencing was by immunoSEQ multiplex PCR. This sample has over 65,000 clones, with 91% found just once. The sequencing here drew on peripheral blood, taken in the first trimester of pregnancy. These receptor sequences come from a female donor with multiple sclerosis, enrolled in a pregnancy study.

The CDR3 is CASSLNVGGGGSYNEQFF. CDR3 DNA: TGCGCCAGCAGCTTGAATGTTGGAGGAGGCGGGTCCTACAATGAGCAGTTCTTC. The chain links TRBV5-1 to TRBJ2-1, with D maybe TRBD2 (5 bases). The V end was cut by 1 base, the J end by 1 base, with 18 bases between. CDR3 size: 18 residues. Germline V gene data show CDR1 as SGHRS and CDR2 as YFSETQ. Full variable domain (missing parts from reference TRBV5-1 and TRBJ2-1): KAGVTQTPRYLIKTRGQQVTLSCSPISGHRSVSWYQQTPGQGLQFLFEYFSETQRNKGNFPGRFSGRQFSNSRSEMNVSTLELGDSALYLCASSLNVGGGGSYNEQFFGPGTRLTVL.

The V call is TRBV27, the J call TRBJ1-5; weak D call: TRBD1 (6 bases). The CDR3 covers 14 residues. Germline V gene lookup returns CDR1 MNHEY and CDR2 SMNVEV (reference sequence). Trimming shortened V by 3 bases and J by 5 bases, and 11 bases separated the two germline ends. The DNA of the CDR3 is TGTGCCAGCAGTTTCAGGGGCGACCATCAGCCCCAGCATTTT. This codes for CASSFRGDHQPQHF.

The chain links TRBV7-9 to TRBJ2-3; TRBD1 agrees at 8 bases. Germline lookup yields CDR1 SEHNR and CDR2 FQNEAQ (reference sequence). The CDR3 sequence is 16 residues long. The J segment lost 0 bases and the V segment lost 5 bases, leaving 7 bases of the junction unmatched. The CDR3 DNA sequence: TGTGCCAGCAGCGATCGGACAGGGATGAGCACAGATACGCAGTATTTT. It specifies CASSDRTGMSTDTQYF.

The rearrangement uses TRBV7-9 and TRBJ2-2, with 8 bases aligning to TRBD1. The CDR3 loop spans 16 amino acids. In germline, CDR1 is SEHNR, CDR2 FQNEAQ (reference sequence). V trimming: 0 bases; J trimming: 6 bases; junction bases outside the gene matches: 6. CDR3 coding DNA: TGTGCCAGCAGCTTAGCGCCACGACAGGGGTCCGGGGAGCTGTTTTTT. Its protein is CASSLAPRQGSGELFF. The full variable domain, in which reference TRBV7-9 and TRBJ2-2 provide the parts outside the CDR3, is DTGVSQNPRHKITKRGQNVTFRCDPISEHNRLYWYRQTLGQGPEFLTYFQNEAQLEKSRLLSDRFSAERPKGSFSTLEIQRTEQGDSAMYLCASSLAPRQGSGELFFGEGSRLTVL.

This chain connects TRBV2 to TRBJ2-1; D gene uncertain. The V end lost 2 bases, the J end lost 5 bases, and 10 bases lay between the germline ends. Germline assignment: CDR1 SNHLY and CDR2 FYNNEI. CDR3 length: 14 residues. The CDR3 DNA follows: TGTGCCAGCAGTGAATTTGACTGGGACAATGAGCAGTTCTTC. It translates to CASSEFDWDNEQFF. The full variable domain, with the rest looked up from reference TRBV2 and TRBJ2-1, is EPEVTQTPSHQVTQMGQEVILRCVPISNHLYFYWYRQILGQKVEFLVSFYNNEISEKSEIFDDQFSVERPDGSNFTLKIRSTKLEDSAMYFCASSEFDWDNEQFFGPGTRLTVL.

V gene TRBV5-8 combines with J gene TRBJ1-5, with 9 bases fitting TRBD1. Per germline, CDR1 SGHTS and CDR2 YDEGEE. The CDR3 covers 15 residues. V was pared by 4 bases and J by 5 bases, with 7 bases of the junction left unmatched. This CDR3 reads CASSLTTGGHQPQHF. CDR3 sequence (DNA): TGTGCCAGCAGCCTTACGACAGGGGGTCATCAGCCCCAGCATTTT.

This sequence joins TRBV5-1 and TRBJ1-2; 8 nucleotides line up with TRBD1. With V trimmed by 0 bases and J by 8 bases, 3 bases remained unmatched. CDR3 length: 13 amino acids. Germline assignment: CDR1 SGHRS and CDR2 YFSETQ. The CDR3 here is CASSLAGGGGYTF. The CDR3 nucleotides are TGCGCCAGCAGCTTGGCAGGGGGCGGAGGCTACACCTTC.

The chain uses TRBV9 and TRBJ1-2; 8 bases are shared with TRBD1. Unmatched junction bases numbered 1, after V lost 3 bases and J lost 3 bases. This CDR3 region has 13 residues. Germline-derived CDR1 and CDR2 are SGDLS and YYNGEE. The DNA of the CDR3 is TGTGCCAGCAGCGCGGGACAGGACTATGGCTACACCTTC. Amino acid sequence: CASSAGQDYGYTF.

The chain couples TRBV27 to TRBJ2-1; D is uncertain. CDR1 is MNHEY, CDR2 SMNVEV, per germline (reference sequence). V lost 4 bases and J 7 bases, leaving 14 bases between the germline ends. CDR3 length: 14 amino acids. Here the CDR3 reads CASSSGPYRNEQFF. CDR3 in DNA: TGTGCCAGCAGTTCGGGTCCATACCGAAATGAGCAGTTCTTC.

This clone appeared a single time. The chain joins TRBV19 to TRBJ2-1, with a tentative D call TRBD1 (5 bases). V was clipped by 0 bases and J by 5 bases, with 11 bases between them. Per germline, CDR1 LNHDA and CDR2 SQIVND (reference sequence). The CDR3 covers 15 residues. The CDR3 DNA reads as TGTGCCAGTAGTATAGAGCTTCAGGGCCACAATGAGCAGTTCTTC. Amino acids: CASSIELQGHNEQFF.

In nucleotides, the CDR3 is TGTGCCAGTAGTATCGGACAGGGGTATAGCTATGGCTACACCTTC. Protein: CASSIGQGYSYGYTF. This rearrangement joins TRBV19 to TRBJ1-2; TRBD1 aligns across 9 bases. The germline V gene encodes CDR1 LNHDA and CDR2 SQIVND (reference sequence). The CDR3 spans 15 residues. Trimming cost V 3 bases and J 4 bases; bases outside gene matches: 6.

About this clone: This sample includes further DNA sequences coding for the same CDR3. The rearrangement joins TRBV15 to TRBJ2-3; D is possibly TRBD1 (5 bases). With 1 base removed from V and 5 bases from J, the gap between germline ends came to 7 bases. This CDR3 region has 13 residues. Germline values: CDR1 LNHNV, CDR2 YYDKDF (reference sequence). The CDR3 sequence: CATSRGGEDTQYF. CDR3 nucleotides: TGTGCCACCAGCAGAGGGGGCGAAGATACGCAGTATTTT. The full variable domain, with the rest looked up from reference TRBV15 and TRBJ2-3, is DAMVIQNPRYQVTQFGKPVTLSCSQTLNHNVMYWYQQKSSQAPKLLFHYYDKDFNNEADTPDNFQSRRPNTSFCFLDIRSPGLGDTAMYLCATSRGGEDTQYFGPGTRLTVL.

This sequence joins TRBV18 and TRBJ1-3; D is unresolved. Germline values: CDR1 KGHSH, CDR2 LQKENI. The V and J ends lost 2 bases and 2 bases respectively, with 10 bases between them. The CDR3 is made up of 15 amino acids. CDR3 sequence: CASSPSATTGNTIYF. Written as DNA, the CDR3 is TGTGCCAGCTCACCAAGCGCCACAACTGGAAACACCATATATTTT.

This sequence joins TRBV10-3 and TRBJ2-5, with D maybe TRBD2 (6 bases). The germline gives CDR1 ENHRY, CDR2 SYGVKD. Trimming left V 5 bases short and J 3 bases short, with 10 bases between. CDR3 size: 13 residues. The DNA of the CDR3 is TGTGCCATCAGTTGGAGGAGGGAAGAGACCCAGTACTTC. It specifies CAISWRREETQYF.

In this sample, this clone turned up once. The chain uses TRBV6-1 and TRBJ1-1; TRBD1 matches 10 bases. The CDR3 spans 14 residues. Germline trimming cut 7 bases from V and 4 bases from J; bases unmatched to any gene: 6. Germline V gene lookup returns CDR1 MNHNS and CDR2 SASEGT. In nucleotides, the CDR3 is TGTGCCAGCACATTAGGACAGGGGGGCACTGAAGCTTTCTTT. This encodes CASTLGQGGTEAFF.

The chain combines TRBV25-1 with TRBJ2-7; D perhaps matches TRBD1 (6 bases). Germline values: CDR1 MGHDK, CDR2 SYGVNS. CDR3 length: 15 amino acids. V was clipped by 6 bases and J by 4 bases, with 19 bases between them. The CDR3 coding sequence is TGTGCCAGCAGCCACAACAGGGTCCCCTTTTACGAGCAGTACTTC. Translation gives CASSHNRVPFYEQYF.

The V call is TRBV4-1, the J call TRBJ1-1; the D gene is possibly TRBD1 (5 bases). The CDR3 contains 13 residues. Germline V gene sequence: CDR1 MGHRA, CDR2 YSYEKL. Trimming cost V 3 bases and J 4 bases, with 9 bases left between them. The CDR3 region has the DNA TGCGCCAGCAGCCATCCAGGGATCACTGAAGCTTTCTTT. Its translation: CASSHPGITEAFF.

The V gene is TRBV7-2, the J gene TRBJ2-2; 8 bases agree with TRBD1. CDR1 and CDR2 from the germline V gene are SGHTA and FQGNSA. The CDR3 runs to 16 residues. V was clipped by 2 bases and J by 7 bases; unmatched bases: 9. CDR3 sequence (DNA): TGTGCCAGCAGCTTAAGGGCAGGGGGCAGGAGCGGGGAGCTGTTTTTT. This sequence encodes CASSLRAGGRSGELFF.

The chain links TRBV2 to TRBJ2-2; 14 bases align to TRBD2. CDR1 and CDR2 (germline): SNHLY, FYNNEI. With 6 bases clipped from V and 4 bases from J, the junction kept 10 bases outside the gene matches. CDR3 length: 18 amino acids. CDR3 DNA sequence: TGTGCCAGCAGACCCACTTCCGGGACTAGCGGGAGCACCGGGGAGCTGTTTTTT. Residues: CASRPTSGTSGSTGELFF.

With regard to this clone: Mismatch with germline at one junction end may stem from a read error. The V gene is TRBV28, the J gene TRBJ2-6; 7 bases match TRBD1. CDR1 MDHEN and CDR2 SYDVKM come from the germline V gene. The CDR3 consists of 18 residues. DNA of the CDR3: TGTGCCAGCAGTCTGGCCGGGACAGACTTCCCTGGAGCCAACGTCCTGACTTTC. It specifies CASSLAGTDFPGANVLTF.